This entry is about one T cell receptor beta chain. The record originates from a study of blood T cell repertoires in COVID-19. Looking at the study overall: Spain, Italy and the United States supplied samples that represented acute and convalescent COVID-19.

CDR1 and CDR2 from the germline V gene are SGHAT and FQNNGV. The length of the CDR3 is 16 residues. V was clipped by 6 bases and J by 4 bases; unmatched bases: 10. The data were produced by immunoSEQ multiplex PCR, yet TCRdb's version contains in-frame clones alone and is incomplete. The sample includes some 490,000 clones, 70% to 90% of them seen just once. In assigning cohorts, the study relied on participant-reported clinical history. The sequenced sample was PBMCs or T cells enriched from blood (not recorded which). The receptor was isolated from a woman between 55 and 75 years old who had recovered from COVID-19. J is TRBJ2-2 and V is TRBV11-2; 8 nucleotides agree with TRBD1. This chain's CDR3 is CASRDLRTGSTGELFF. The CDR3 coding sequence is TGTGCCAGCAGGGACCTACGGACAGGGTCCACCGGGGAGCTGTTTTTT.